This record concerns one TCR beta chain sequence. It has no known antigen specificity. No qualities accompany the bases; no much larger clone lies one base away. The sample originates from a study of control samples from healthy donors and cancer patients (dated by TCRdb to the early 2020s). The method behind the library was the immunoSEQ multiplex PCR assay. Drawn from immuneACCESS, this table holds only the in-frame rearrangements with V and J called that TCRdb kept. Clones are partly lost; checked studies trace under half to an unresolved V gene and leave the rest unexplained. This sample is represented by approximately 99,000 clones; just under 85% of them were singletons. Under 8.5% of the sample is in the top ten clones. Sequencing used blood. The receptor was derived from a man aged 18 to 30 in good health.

CDR3 protein: CASITGSLAKGYTF. The DNA sequence is given as TGTGCCAGCATAACGGGGAGCTTAGCAAAAGGCTACACCTTC. The sequence joins TRBV28 to TRBJ1-2, with the D segment identity uncertain. The CDR3 has 14 amino acids, counting the end cysteine and phenylalanine. Just the 42-base CDR3 DNA is kept, in frame starting at base 1. CDR1 and CDR2 are read off the germline V gene as MDHEN and SYDVKM. Trimming removed 7 bases from V and 8 bases from J, leaving 20 bases between the germline ends.